A selection of T cell receptor beta chains follows, all from one sample in a study of CD8 T cells in ankylosing spondylitis. TCRdb called the 5' RACE reads again in MiXCR, with one record for every CDR3 protein. The repertoire consists of some 130,000 distinct CDR3 sequences, with more than 5.5% occurring once and the leading ten covering 9.5% to 15%. Sequencing was carried out using blood, either unsorted or a sorted T cell fraction (not recorded which). The receptors derive from a female donor with ankylosing spondylitis or in good health (not recorded which). Both conserved end residues are part of each CDR3. D genes are given only for firm matches. Size is stated for part of the rows, as once, few or many counts, or as a class when the clone is expanded.

clone size,V gene,J gene,D gene,CDR3 DNA,CDR3 protein
few,TRBV5-1,TRBJ2-7,.,TGCGCCAGCAGCTTGGTCGAGGGGACCAACTCGAAGCAGTACTTC,CASSLVEGTNSKQYF
many,TRBV7-3,TRBJ2-2,.,TGTGCCAGCAGCCCACAGGGGAACACCGGGGAGCTGTTTTTT,CASSPQGNTGELFF
.,TRBV30,TRBJ1-2,.,TGTGCCTGGAGTGTACCAGGGGCGTTAGTCTATGGCTACACCTTC,CAWSVPGALVYGYTF
many,TRBV5-1,TRBJ2-5,TRBD1,TGCGCCAGCAGCTTACAGGGGACCTCCCAAGAGACCCAGTACTTC,CASSLQGTSQETQYF
many,TRBV20-1,TRBJ1-4,.,TGCAGTGCGGAAACTGATGAAAAACTGTTTTTT,CSAETDEKLFF
many,TRBV12-3/TRBV12-4,TRBJ2-5,TRBD1,TGTGCCAGCAGTCCGGGACAGGGGGTGATGGAGACCCAGTACTTC,CASSPGQGVMETQYF
.,TRBV5-6,TRBJ2-5,.,TGTGCCATCGGCCCGGGGCAGGCCAAGACCCAGTACTTC,CAIGPGQAKTQYF
many,TRBV5-1,TRBJ2-1,TRBD2,TGCGCCAGCAGAGAGCGGGGGGACTCCTACAATGAGCAGTTCTTC,CASRERGDSYNEQFF
many,TRBV4-2,TRBJ2-1,.,TGTGCCAGCAGCCAAGATCGCGATCGGCTAGGGTTTAGTGAGCAGTTCTTC,CASSQDRDRLGFSEQFF
many,TRBV5-1,TRBJ2-3,TRBD1,TGCGCCAGCAGCTTGTCGGGACAGGGGGGCGATACGCAGTATTTT,CASSLSGQGGDTQYF
many,TRBV20-1,TRBJ2-7,.,TGCAGTGCTAGAGATGGGGGGCGTACCTACGAGCAGTACTTC,CSARDGGRTYEQYF
many,TRBV29-1,TRBJ1-4,.,TGCAGCGTTGTGACAGAAAATGAAAAACTGTTTTTT,CSVVTENEKLFF
.,TRBV12-3/TRBV12-4,TRBJ2-5,TRBD1,TGTGCCAGCAGCTCCGGGACAGGGGGAGGTTGGGAGACCCAGTACTTC,CASSSGTGGGWETQYF
many,TRBV19,TRBJ2-2,.,TGTGCCAGTAATGGGCCATCCGGGGAGCTGTTTTTT,CASNGPSGELFF
many,TRBV7-9,TRBJ1-2,.,TGTGCCAGCAGCCGGGACGGATTCTATGGCTACACCTTC,CASSRDGFYGYTF
many,TRBV6-6,TRBJ1-2,.,TGTGCCAGCAGTTACACCTATGGCTACACCTTC,CASSYTYGYTF
many,TRBV2,TRBJ2-2,.,TGTGCCAGCAGTGAAGGCATACCGGGAACCGGGGAGCTGTTTTTT,CASSEGIPGTGELFF
many,TRBV12-3/TRBV12-4,TRBJ2-1,.,TGTGCCAGCAGCACCGGACCATACAATGAGCAGTTCTTC,CASSTGPYNEQFF
.,TRBV11-2,TRBJ1-4,.,TGTGCCAGCAGCTCTAGAAATCGACAGACCACCGCAATCTTAACTAATGAAAAACTGTTTTTT,CASSSRNRQTTAILTNEKLFF
many,TRBV28,TRBJ2-1,.,TGTGCCAGCAGTTCCCCGGCCTACAATGAGCAGTTCTTC,CASSSPAYNEQFF
many,TRBV6-5,TRBJ1-5,TRBD1,TGTGCCAGCAGTTACCCAACAGGGGAGAATCAGCCCCAGCATTTT,CASSYPTGENQPQHF
many,TRBV19,TRBJ1-2,.,TGTGCCAGTAGGCTCGGGGCACAGGTGGTCTATGGCTACACCTTC,CASRLGAQVVYGYTF
many,TRBV12-3/TRBV12-4,TRBJ1-2,.,TGTGCCGGATCCCCTCAACCGCTACTTGGGGGCTACACCTTC,CAGSPQPLLGGYTF
.,TRBV3-1,TRBJ1-4,.,TGTGCCAGCAGCCAAGAGAGGAAGTCTAATGAAAAACTGTTTTTT,CASSQERKSNEKLFF
many,TRBV12-3/TRBV12-4,TRBJ2-7,TRBD2,TGTGCCAGCAGTTTCGCTAGCGGTGACGAGCAGTACTTC,CASSFASGDEQYF
many,TRBV3-1,TRBJ2-3,TRBD1,TGTGCCAGCAGCCGTCAGGGGGGCACAGATACGCAGTATTTT,CASSRQGGTDTQYF
few,TRBV7-6,TRBJ1-1,TRBD1,TGTGCCAGCAGCCCTAAGGCAGGGGGGAACACTGAAGCTTTCTTT,CASSPKAGGNTEAFF
many,TRBV5-1,TRBJ2-7,.,TGCGCCAGCAGCTCCGAAATACTCTACGAGCAGTACTTC,CASSSEILYEQYF
many,TRBV5-8,TRBJ2-3,.,TGTGCCAGCACCCGATTCGCAGGGGAGGTTACAGATACGCAGTATTTT,CASTRFAGEVTDTQYF
many,TRBV5-1,TRBJ2-3,.,TGCGCCAGCAGCTTGGCCGTGTGGGGGACAGATACGCAGTATTTT,CASSLAVWGTDTQYF
many,TRBV12-3/TRBV12-4,TRBJ2-2,.,TGTGCCAGCACCCCCGGGTGGGATGGCGGGGAGCTGTTTTTT,CASTPGWDGGELFF
few,TRBV7-2,TRBJ1-2,.,TGTGCCAGCAGCTTATTAGGGGGGACCGACTATGGCTACACCTTC,CASSLLGGTDYGYTF
many,TRBV11-2,TRBJ2-3,.,TGTGCCAGCAGCTTAGAATTGCCCACAGATACGCAGTATTTT,CASSLELPTDTQYF
many,TRBV5-1,TRBJ1-4,TRBD1,TGCGCCAGCAGCCAGGGACAGGGTAATGAAAAACTGTTTTTT,CASSQGQGNEKLFF
many,TRBV5-1,TRBJ1-5,.,TGCGCCAGCACGGTCGCCCCAGGGGATGATCAGCCCCAGCATTTT,CASTVAPGDDQPQHF
many,TRBV6-5,TRBJ2-7,.,TGTGCCAGCAGTTACTCGAATATAAGGTCCGGGCCGGTCTACGAGCAGTACTTC,CASSYSNIRSGPVYEQYF
many,TRBV5-1,TRBJ1-5,.,TGCGCCAGCAGCTTGGGGGAGTCTAGCAATCAGCCCCAGCATTTT,CASSLGESSNQPQHF
few,TRBV11-2,TRBJ2-5,.,TGTGCCAGCAGCTTACACACGATGGGGGTCACCCAGTACTTC,CASSLHTMGVTQYF
many,TRBV7-2,TRBJ1-6,.,TGTGCCAGCAGCTTCGAAAGCTCCTATAATTCACCCCTCCACTTT,CASSFESSYNSPLHF
many,TRBV20-1,TRBJ1-3,.,TGCAGTGCCCTACCCCGGGGGTTAAGCTCTGGAAACACCATATATTTT,CSALPRGLSSGNTIYF
many,TRBV12-3/TRBV12-4,TRBJ2-7,TRBD1,TGTGCCAGCAGTGGACAGGTGGGCCACTACGAGCAGTACTTC,CASSGQVGHYEQYF
many,TRBV7-2,TRBJ2-7,TRBD2,TGTGCCAGCAGCCGCGGGACTAGCGGGTACGAGCAGTACTTC,CASSRGTSGYEQYF
many,TRBV5-1,TRBJ2-6,.,TGCGCCAGCAGCCGGGACACACTCTCTGGGGCCAACGTCCTGACTTTC,CASSRDTLSGANVLTF
many,TRBV2,TRBJ1-1,.,TGTGCCAGCAGGGAAGGGGCGGTCGAAGCTTTCTTT,CASREGAVEAFF
many,TRBV20-1,TRBJ1-6,TRBD1,TGCAGTGCTAGAGATCAGGGGGACAGGGTCGGTTTTAATTCACCCCTCCACTTT,CSARDQGDRVGFNSPLHF
few,TRBV7-9,TRBJ2-3,.,TGTGCCAGCAGCAAACAACTTACAGATACGCAGTATTTT,CASSKQLTDTQYF
many,TRBV20-1,TRBJ2-5,.,TGCAGTGCTAGGCCCAGGGCGGAGACCCAGTACTTC,CSARPRAETQYF
many,TRBV29-1,TRBJ2-3,.,TGCAGCGTCCTTCAAGGACTACACACAGATACGCAGTATTTT,CSVLQGLHTDTQYF
once,TRBV15,TRBJ2-2,.,TGTGCCACCAGCAGAGATAAATCGACGTTCGCCGGCACCGGGGAGCTGTTTTTT,CATSRDKSTFAGTGELFF
many,TRBV3-1,TRBJ1-5,.,TGTGCCAGCAGCCCCGGGACTGTCGAGCCCCAGCATTTT,CASSPGTVEPQHF
many,TRBV5-1,TRBJ2-3,TRBD1,TGCGCCAGCAGCCAACTGCCGGGACAGGGTCAAGGAGATACGCAGTATTTT,CASSQLPGQGQGDTQYF
many,TRBV4-2,TRBJ2-2,TRBD2,TGTGCCAGCAGCCAAGGACTAGCCGGGACGGATGCCGGGGAGCTGTTTTTT,CASSQGLAGTDAGELFF
many,TRBV3-1,TRBJ1-1,TRBD1,TGTGCCAGTATGAACAGGGGCGTGAACACTGAAGCTTTCTTT,CASMNRGVNTEAFF
many,TRBV11-1,TRBJ2-3,.,TGTGCCAGCAGCCAGGTCACAGATACGCAGTATTTT,CASSQVTDTQYF